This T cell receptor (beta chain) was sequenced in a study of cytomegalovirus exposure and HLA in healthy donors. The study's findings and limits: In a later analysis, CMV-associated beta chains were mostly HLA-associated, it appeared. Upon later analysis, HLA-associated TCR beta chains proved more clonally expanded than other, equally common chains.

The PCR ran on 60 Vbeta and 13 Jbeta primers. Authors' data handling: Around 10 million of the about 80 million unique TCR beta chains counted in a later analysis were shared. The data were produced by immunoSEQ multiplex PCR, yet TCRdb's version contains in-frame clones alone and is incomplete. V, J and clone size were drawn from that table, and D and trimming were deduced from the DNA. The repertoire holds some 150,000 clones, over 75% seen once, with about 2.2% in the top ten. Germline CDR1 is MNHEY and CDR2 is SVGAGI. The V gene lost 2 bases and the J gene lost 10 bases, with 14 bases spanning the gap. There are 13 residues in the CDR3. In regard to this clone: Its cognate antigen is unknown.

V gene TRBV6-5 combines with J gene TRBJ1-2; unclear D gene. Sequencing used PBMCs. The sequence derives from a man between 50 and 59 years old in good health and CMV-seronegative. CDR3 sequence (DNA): TGTGCCAGCAGTTACAGTCAGTTCGGGTCCTACACCTTC. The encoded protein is CASSYSQFGSYTF.